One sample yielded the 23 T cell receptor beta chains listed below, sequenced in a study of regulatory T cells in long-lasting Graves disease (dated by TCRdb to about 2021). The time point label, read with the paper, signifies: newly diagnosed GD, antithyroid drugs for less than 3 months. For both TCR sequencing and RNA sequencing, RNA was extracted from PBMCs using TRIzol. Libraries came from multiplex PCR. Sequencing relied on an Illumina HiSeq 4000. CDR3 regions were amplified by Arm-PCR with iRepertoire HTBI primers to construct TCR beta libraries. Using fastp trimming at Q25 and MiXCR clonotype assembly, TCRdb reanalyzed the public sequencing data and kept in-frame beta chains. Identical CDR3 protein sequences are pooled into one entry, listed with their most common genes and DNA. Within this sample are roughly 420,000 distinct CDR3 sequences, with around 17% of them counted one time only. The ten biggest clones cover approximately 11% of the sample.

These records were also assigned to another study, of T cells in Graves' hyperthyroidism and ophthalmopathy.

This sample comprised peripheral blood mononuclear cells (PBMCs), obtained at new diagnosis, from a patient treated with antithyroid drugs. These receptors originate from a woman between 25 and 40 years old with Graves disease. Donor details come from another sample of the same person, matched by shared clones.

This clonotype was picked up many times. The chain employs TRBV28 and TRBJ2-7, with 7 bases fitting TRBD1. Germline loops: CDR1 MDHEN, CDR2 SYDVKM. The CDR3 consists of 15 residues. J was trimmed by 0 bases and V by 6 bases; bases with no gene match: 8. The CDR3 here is CASSRDSSSSYEQYF. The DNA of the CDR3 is TGTGCCAGCAGCCGGGACAGCTCAAGCTCCTACGAGCAGTACTTC. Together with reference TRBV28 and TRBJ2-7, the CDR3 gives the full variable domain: DVKVTQSSRYLVKRTGEKVFLECVQDMDHENMFWYRQDPGLGLRLIYFSYDVKMKEKGDIPEGYSVSREKKERFSLILESASTNQTSMYLCASSRDSSSSYEQYFGPGTRLTVT.

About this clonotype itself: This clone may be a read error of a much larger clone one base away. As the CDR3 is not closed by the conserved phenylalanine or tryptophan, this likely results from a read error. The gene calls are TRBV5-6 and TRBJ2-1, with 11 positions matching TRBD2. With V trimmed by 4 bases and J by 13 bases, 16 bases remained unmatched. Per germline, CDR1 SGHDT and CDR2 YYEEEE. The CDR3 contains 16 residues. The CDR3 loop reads CASSHTQGSGRATQFS. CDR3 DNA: TGTGCCAGCAGCCACACTCAGGGTAGCGGGAGGGCAACACAGTTCTCC.

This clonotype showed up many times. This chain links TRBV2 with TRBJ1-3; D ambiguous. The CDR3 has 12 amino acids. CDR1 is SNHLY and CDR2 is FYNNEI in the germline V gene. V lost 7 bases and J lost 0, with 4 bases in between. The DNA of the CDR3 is TGTGCCAGCACCAACTCTGGAAACACCATATATTTT. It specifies CASTNSGNTIYF.

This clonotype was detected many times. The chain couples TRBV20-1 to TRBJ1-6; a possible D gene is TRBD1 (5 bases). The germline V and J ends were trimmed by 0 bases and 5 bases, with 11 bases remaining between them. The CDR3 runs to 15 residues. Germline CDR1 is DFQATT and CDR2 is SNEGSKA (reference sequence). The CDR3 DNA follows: TGCAGTGCTAGAGATCAGAGGGGCGATAATTCACCCCTCCACTTT. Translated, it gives CSARDQRGDNSPLHF.

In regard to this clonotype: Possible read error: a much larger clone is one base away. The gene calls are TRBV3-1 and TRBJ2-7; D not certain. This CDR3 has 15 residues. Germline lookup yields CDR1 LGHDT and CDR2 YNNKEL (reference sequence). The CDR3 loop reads CASSQGPASSYERYF. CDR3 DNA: TGTGCCAGCAGCCAAGGTCCAGCCTCTTCCTACGAGCGGTACTTC.

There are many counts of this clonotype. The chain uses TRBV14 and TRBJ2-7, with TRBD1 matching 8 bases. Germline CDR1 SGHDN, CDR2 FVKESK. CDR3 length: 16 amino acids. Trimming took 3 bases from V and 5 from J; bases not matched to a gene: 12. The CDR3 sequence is CASSHQRDRPRDEQYF. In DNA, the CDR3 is TGTGCCAGCAGCCACCAGAGGGACAGGCCCAGGGACGAGCAGTACTTC.

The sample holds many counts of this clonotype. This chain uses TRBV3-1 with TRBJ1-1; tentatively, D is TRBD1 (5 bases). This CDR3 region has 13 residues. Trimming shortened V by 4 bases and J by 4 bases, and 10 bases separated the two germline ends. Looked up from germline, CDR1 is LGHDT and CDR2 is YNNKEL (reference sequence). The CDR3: CASSPRGGTEAFF. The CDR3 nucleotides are TGTGCCAGCAGCCCCCGGGGGGGCACTGAAGCTTTCTTT. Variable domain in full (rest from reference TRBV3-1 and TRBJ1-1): DTAVSQTPKYLVTQMGNDKSIKCEQNLGHDTMYWYKQDSKKFLKIMFSYNNKELIINETVPNRFSPKSPDKAHLNLHINSLELGDSAVYFCASSPRGGTEAFFGQGTRLTVV.

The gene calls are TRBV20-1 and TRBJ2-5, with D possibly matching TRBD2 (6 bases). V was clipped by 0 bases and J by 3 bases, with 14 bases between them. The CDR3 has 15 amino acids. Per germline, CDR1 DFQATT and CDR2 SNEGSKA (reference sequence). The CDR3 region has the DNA TGCAGTGCTAGAGATGAACGGGGACTGGAAGAGACCCAGTACTTC. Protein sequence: CSARDERGLEETQYF.

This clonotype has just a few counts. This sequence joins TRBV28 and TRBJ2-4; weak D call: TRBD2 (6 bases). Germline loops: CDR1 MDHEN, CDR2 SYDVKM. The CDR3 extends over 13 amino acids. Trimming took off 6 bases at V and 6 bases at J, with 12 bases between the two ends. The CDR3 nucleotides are TGTGCCAGCAGATCCTGGGACTCAAACATTCAGTACTTC. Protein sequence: CASRSWDSNIQYF.

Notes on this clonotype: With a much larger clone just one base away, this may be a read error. The DNA of the CDR3 is TGCAGTACTAGGCTAGATACGCAGTATTTT. Protein product: CSTRLDTQYF. The chain has TRBV20-1 and TRBJ2-3; TRBD2 might be the D (5 bases). Germline CDR1 is DFQATT and CDR2 is SNEGSKA (reference sequence). The CDR3 spans 10 residues.

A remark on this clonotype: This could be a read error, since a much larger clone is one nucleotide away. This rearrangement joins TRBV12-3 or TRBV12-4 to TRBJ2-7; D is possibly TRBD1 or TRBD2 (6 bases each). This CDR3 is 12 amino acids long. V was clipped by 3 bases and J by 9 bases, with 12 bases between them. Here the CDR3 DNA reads TGTGCCAGCAGTTTCAGGGGAGGCGGGCAGTACTTC. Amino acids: CASSFRGGGQYF.

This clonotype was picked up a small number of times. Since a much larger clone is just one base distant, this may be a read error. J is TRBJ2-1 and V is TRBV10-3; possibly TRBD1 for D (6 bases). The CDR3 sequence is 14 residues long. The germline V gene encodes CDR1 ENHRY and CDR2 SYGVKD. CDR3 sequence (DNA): TGTGCCGTCAGTGAACTAACAGGGTTCAATGAGCAGTTCTTC. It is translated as CAVSELTGFNEQFF.

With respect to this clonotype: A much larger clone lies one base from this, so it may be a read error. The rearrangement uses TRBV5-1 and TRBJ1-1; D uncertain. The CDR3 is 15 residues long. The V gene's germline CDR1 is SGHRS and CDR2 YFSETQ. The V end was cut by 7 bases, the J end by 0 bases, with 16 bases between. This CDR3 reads CASGPEGSLNTEAFF. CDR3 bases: TGCGCCAGCGGCCCTGAAGGGAGTTTGAACACTGAAGCTTTCTTT.

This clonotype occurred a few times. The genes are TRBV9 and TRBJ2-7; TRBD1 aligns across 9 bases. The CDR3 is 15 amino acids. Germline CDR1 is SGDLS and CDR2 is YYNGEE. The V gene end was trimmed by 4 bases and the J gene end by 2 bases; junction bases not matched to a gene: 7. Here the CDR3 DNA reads TGTGCCAGCAGCCGACTGGGACAGGGCACCTACGAGCAGTACTTC. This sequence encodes CASSRLGQGTYEQYF.

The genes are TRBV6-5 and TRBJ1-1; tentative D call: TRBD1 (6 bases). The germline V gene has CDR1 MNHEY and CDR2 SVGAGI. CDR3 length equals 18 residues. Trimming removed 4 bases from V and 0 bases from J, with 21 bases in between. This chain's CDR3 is CASSSFKIRGAVNTEAFF. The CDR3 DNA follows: TGTGCCAGCAGTTCCTTTAAAATCCGGGGGGCTGTGAACACTGAAGCTTTCTTT.

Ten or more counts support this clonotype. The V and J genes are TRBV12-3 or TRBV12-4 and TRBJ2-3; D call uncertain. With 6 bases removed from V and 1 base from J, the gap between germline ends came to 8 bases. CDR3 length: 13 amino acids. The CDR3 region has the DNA TGTGCCAGCAGCATCCTAGGCACAGATACGCAGTATTTT. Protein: CASSILGTDTQYF.

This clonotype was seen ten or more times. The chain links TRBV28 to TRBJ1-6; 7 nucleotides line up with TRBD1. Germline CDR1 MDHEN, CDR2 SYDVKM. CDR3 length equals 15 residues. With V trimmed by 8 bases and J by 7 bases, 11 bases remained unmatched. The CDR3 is CASGPATGWNSPLHF. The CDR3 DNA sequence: TGTGCCAGCGGACCGGCGACAGGGTGGAATTCACCCCTCCACTTT. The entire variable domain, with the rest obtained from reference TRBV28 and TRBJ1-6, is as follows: DVKVTQSSRYLVKRTGEKVFLECVQDMDHENMFWYRQDPGLGLRLIYFSYDVKMKEKGDIPEGYSVSREKKERFSLILESASTNQTSMYLCASGPATGWNSPLHFGNGTRLTVT.

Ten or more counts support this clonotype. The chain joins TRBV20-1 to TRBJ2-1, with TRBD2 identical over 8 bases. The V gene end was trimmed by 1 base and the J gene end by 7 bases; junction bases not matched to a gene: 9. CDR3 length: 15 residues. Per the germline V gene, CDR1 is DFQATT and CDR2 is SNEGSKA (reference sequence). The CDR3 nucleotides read TGCAGTGCTAGAGTGCACGGGAGGGCCAGGAATGAGCAGTTCTTC. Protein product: CSARVHGRARNEQFF.

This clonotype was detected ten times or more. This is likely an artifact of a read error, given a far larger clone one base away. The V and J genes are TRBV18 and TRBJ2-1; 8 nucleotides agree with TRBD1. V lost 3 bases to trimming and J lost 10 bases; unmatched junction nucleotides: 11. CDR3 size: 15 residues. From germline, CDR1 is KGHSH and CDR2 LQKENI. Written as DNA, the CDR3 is TGTGCCAGCTCACCCCCCGGGACAGGCACCTACGAGCAGTTCTTC. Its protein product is CASSPPGTGTYEQFF.

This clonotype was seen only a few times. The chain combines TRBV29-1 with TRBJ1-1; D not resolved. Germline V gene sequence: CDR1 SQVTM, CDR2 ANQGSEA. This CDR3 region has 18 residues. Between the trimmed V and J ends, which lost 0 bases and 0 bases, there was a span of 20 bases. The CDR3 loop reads CSVEDLASRKGMNTEAFF. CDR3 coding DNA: TGCAGCGTTGAAGATTTGGCCTCCCGGAAGGGCATGAACACTGAAGCTTTCTTT.

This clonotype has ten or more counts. The CDR3 loop reads CASSSRMRQEDYGYTF. CDR3 sequence (DNA): TGTGCCAGCAGCTCCCGGATGAGGCAGGAAGACTATGGCTACACCTTC. The rearrangement joins TRBV7-8 to TRBJ1-2, with D hard to call. Germline CDR1 is SGHVS and CDR2 is FQNEAQ. CDR3 size: 16 residues. V gave up 4 bases and J gave up 3 bases, with 18 bases separating them.

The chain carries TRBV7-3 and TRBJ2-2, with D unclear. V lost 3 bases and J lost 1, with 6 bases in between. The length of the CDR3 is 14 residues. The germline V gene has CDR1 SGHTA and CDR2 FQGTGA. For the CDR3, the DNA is TGTGCCAGCAGCTTCACGAAGAACACCGGGGAGCTGTTTTTT. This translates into CASSFTKNTGELFF.

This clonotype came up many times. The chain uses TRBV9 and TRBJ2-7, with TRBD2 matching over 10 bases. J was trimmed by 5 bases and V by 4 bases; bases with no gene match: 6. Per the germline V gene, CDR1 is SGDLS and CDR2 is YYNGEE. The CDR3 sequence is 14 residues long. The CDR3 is CASSLGLARDEQYF. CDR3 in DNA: TGTGCCAGCAGCCTGGGACTAGCGAGAGACGAGCAGTACTTC.